The sequence of this T cell receptor (beta chain) was determined in a study of beta chain features in type 1 diabetes. General study findings and limits: For type 1 diabetes patients, VDJ junctions showed fewer insertions and more deletions. Whether HLA type influences TCRB rearrangement remained unresolved here.

Every bit of the isolated RNA underwent reverse transcription, so sequencing read expressed TCRB transcripts. Naive, central memory and regulatory T cell samples averaged around 3.5 million immunoSEQ reads each. TCRdb's copy holds only in-frame clones and misses some; the assay was immunoSEQ multiplex PCR. The sample contains roughly 250,000 clones, around 65% of which appear only once. As concerns this clone: Its antigen is not known.

The CDR3 spans 13 residues. Trimming stripped 5 bases from V and 4 bases from J, with 15 bases between. Looked up from germline, CDR1 is GTSNPN and CDR2 is SVGIG (reference sequence). The source is a man aged 25 to 40 in good health. The J gene is TRBJ2-7, the V gene TRBV30; the D gene is possibly TRBD2 (6 bases). Sequenced sample: naive CD4+ T cells from blood. The chain's CDR3 is CAWGASVPYEQYF. Written as DNA, the CDR3 is TGTGCCTGGGGAGCTAGCGTGCCTTACGAGCAGTACTTC.